The sequence of this T cell receptor (beta chain) was determined in a study of brain T cells in children with intractable seizures. The method was immunoSEQ multiplex PCR; TCRdb's version includes in-frame clones alone and lacks a portion of them. This table has around 340,000 clones, about 93% appearing once. The time point is: blood from clinic visit 5 months post-surgery; TSC patient then seizure free. The V gene's germline CDR1 is SNHLY and CDR2 FYNNEI. The V gene end was trimmed by 4 bases and the J gene end by 5 bases; junction bases not matched to a gene: 5. There are 16 residues in the CDR3. The V call is TRBV2, the J call TRBJ2-1, with 13 bases that match TRBD2. The clonotype comes from a boy under two years old with tuberous sclerosis and intractable seizures. The sequencing here drew on peripheral blood, taken approximately 5 months after surgery. CDR3 in DNA: TGTGCCAGCAGTGCCCGACTAGCGGGGGGTGACAATGAGCAGTTCTTC. Amino acid sequence: CASSARLAGGDNEQFF. The variable domain in full, completed from reference TRBV2 and TRBJ2-1, reads EPEVTQTPSHQVTQMGQEVILRCVPISNHLYFYWYRQILGQKVEFLVSFYNNEISEKSEIFDDQFSVERPDGSNFTLKIRSTKLEDSAMYFCASSARLAGGDNEQFFGPGTRLTVL.